The 22 T cell receptor beta chains presented below share a single source sample, sequenced in a study of T cell clonality in common variable immunodeficiency. The repertoire was sequenced with immunoSEQ multiplex PCR; TCRdb's copy has only in-frame clones and lacks some. The table records 45,000 to 65,000 clones without singletons, the ten largest covering around 2%. Sample: peripheral blood mononuclear cells. Receptors originate from a person aged 18 to 70 in good health.

The CDR3 sequence is CASSERATGSSTGELFF. CDR3 DNA (partial): TGTGCCAGTAGTGAGCGGGCGACAGGGTCTTCCACCGGGGAG. The chain carries TRBV19 and TRBJ2-2; TRBD1 might be the D (7 bases). The CDR3 end lies 3 residues beyond the end of the read and is filled in from the germline J gene. Trimming pared 5 bases from V and 4 bases from J, leaving 20 bases between. Per germline, CDR1 LNHDA and CDR2 SQIVND (reference sequence). The CDR3 consists of 17 residues. Full variable domain (missing parts from reference TRBV19 and TRBJ2-2): DGGITQSPKYLFRKEGQNVTLSCEQNLNHDAMYWYRQDPGQGLRLIYYSQIVNDFQKGDIAEGYSVSREKKESFPLTVTSAQKNPTAFYLCASSERATGSSTGELFFGEGSRLTVL.

This clone was observed at least ten times. CDR3 DNA, as far as it was read: TGCGCCAGCAGTCAAACCGACAGGGCTGGAAACACC. Its translation: CASSQTDRAGNT. The CDR3 as a whole reads CASSQTDRAGNTIYF. The chain couples TRBV23-1 to TRBJ1-3; 7 bases agree with TRBD1. The read gets to within 3 residues of the CDR3 end, and the germline J gene fills in the rest. TRBV23-1 is labeled an ORF, and its function is uncertain. V was clipped by 2 bases and J by 2 bases; unmatched bases: 3. The length of the CDR3 is 15 residues.

With respect to this clone: The sequenced fragment ends 3 residues before the CDR3 boundary, so the rest is inferred from the germline J gene. The chain couples TRBV19 to TRBJ1-1, with TRBD1 matching over 9 bases. Germline V CDR1 and CDR2: LNHDA, SQIVND (reference sequence). CDR3 length: 15 amino acids. The sequenced CDR3 bases are TGTGCCAGTAGTAGTTCGCGGACAGGGGACTTAGGG. Its protein is CASSSSRTGDLG. The full CDR3 protein reads CASSSSRTGDLGAFF.

On this clone: From the germline J gene comes the end of the CDR3, since the read stops 3 residues before it. This chain uses TRBV18 with TRBJ2-7; the D is unclear. The V end lost 3 bases, the J end lost 0 bases, and 15 bases lay between the germline ends. Germline lookup yields CDR1 KGHSH and CDR2 LQKENI. The CDR3 covers 16 residues. The CDR3 region is CASSPPTQVLSYEQYF. Incomplete CDR3 DNA: TGTGCCAGCTCACCCCCAACCCAGGTCCTCTCCTACGAG.

This clone was observed at least ten times. The read ends 3 residues shy of where the CDR3 ends; the end is completed using the germline J gene. The chain employs TRBV30 and TRBJ2-7; 10 bases align to TRBD1. Trimming at V came to 3 bases and at J to 1 base, leaving 6 bases not matched to a gene. The V gene's germline CDR1 is GTSNPN and CDR2 SVGIG (reference sequence). The CDR3 is 15 residues long. CDR3 DNA, as far as it was read: TGTGCCTGGAGCGTTCCGGGACAGGGGTCCTACGAG. Its translation is CAWSVPGQGSYE. The whole CDR3 is CAWSVPGQGSYEQYF.

This clone was detected many times. The missing CDR3 end, 3 residues past where the read stops, is filled in from the germline J gene. V gene TRBV20-1 combines with J gene TRBJ1-1; 10 nucleotides align to TRBD1. Trimming cost V 3 bases and J 1 base; bases outside gene matches: 5. CDR1 is DFQATT, CDR2 SNEGSKA, per germline (reference sequence). CDR3 length: 15 amino acids. Here the CDR3 reads CSARGTGVGNTEAFF. CDR3 bases read: TGCAGTGCTAGGGGGACAGGGGTGGGGAACACTGAA.

There are many counts of this clone. The read stops 3 residues short of the end of the CDR3; the missing end is completed from the germline J gene. The chain employs TRBV6-2 or TRBV6-3 and TRBJ2-1; D possibly uses TRBD1 or TRBD2 (5 bases each). The CDR3 consists of 15 residues. V shed 7 bases and J shed 4 bases, with 17 bases lying between them. Germline CDR1 and CDR2: MNHEY and SVGEGT. The covered CDR3 bases are TGTGCCAGCATTTGGAGAGGGGCCCCATACAATGAG. Amino acids: CASIWRGAPYNE. In full, the CDR3 reads CASIWRGAPYNEQFF.

This clone was recorded many times. CDR3 in amino acids: CASSVVGQNEQFF. The covered CDR3 bases are TGTGCCAGCAGTGTCGTCGGTCAAAATGAG. The chain couples TRBV6-1 to TRBJ2-1, with unresolved D. The missing CDR3 end, 3 residues past where the read stops, is filled in from the germline J gene. The CDR3 is made up of 13 amino acids. Germline V gives CDR1 MNHNS, CDR2 SASEGT. V was clipped by 4 bases and J by 7 bases, with 11 bases between them.

This clone has just a few counts. The read halts 3 residues ahead of the CDR3 end, with the missing end drawn from the germline J gene. The chain couples TRBV7-6 to TRBJ2-7, with TRBD1 as a possible D gene (6 bases). V lost 1 base and J 3 bases, leaving 10 bases between the germline ends. Looked up from germline, CDR1 is SGHVS and CDR2 is FNYEAQ. There are 14 residues in the CDR3. The part of the CDR3 DNA that was read is TGTGCCAGCAGCTTAGGTCCAGGGGACTACGAG. This sequence encodes CASSLGPGDYE. The complete CDR3 reads CASSLGPGDYEQYF.

In its sample, this clone was seen many times. The CDR3 extends 3 residues past the end of the read, so its final part is completed from the germline J gene. The chain recombines TRBV10-1 with TRBJ1-1, with unresolved D. V was cut by 3 bases and J by 4 bases, with 6 bases left in between. Germline assignment: CDR1 WNHNN and CDR2 SYGVQD (reference sequence). This CDR3 is 12 amino acids long. CDR3 DNA, as far as it was read: TGCGCCAGCAGTGACGGGGTCACTGAA. Translated, it gives CASSDGVTE. The CDR3 reads in full as CASSDGVTEAFF.

This clone showed up just a few times. The CDR3 end is not reached by the read, which stops 3 residues before it; the germline J gene fills it in. The rearrangement uses TRBV11-1 and TRBJ2-5; tentative D call: TRBD1 (5 bases). CDR3 length: 15 residues. CDR1 SGHAT and CDR2 FQDESV come from the germline V gene (reference sequence). The germline V and J ends were trimmed by 5 bases and 0 bases, with 13 bases remaining between them. This CDR3 reads CASSPDRTNQETQYF. Incomplete CDR3 DNA: TGTGCCAGCAGCCCCGACAGAACAAACCAAGAGACC.

This clone showed up many times. Sequencing ends 3 residues short of the CDR3 end; the germline J gene provides the rest. V usage is TRBV30 and J usage is TRBJ2-3; 10 bases match TRBD2. The germline V gene encodes CDR1 GTSNPN and CDR2 SVGIG (reference sequence). The J segment lost 1 base and the V segment lost 5 bases, leaving 6 bases of the junction unmatched. This CDR3 is built from 15 residues. The CDR3 region is CAWSSGTSGTDTQYF. CDR3 bases read: TGTGCCTGGTCCTCCGGGACTAGCGGCACAGATACG.

The table lists this clone with many counts. The CDR3 goes on 3 residues after the read ends, and that part is filled in from the germline J gene. The J gene is TRBJ2-7, the V gene TRBV7-6; 11 positions match TRBD1. Germline V lookup: CDR1 SGHVS, CDR2 FNYEAQ. CDR3 length: 15 residues. V trimming: 1 base; J trimming: 6 bases; junction bases outside the gene matches: 5. The CDR3 bases that were read are TGTGCCAGCAGCTTAGGGACAGGGGGCTCCCTCGAG. Its protein product is CASSLGTGGSLE. The entire CDR3 sequence reads CASSLGTGGSLEQYF.

This clone was seen at least ten times. Coverage ceases 3 residues before the CDR3 finishes, and the germline J gene fills in the end. This chain joins TRBV5-4 and TRBJ2-5, with D possibly TRBD1 on 6 matching bases. The CDR3 contains 14 residues. V lost 0 bases to trimming and J lost 2 bases, with 8 bases between them. Germline V gene data show CDR1 as SGHNT and CDR2 as YYREEE (reference sequence). The sequenced part of the CDR3 DNA is TGTGCCAGCAGCTTGGAGGACAGACAAGAGACC. Its translation: CASSLEDRQET. The CDR3 reads in full as CASSLEDRQETQYF.

This clone came up many times. The CDR3 end is not reached by the read, which stops 3 residues before it; the germline J gene fills it in. The rearrangement links TRBV4-1 to TRBJ1-1; TRBD1 matches at 7 bases. The trim removed 4 bases at V and 0 bases at J, leaving 14 bases unmatched. The germline gives CDR1 MGHRA, CDR2 YSYEKL. This CDR3 region has 18 residues. CDR3 amino acids: CASSLPRDSFPMNTEAFF. The sequenced part of the CDR3 DNA is TGCGCCAGCAGCCTACCCCGGGACAGTTTCCCGATGAACACTGAA.

This clone appeared a few times. The read ends 3 residues shy of where the CDR3 ends; the end is completed using the germline J gene. This chain joins TRBV18 and TRBJ1-6, with D perhaps TRBD1 (5 bases). This CDR3 contains 14 residues. Germline lookup yields CDR1 KGHSH and CDR2 LQKENI. Trimming took 4 bases from V and 7 from J, leaving 11 bases between them. This chain's CDR3 is CASSLREQNSPLHF. CDR3 DNA (partial): TGTGCCAGCTCACTCAGGGAACAGAATTCACCC.

This clone showed up just a few times. The read ends 3 residues shy of where the CDR3 ends; the end is completed using the germline J gene. The V gene is TRBV19, the J gene TRBJ1-2; D remains ambiguous. Germline lookup yields CDR1 LNHDA and CDR2 SQIVND (reference sequence). This CDR3 comprises 13 residues. The germline V and J ends were trimmed by 5 bases and 4 bases, with 11 bases remaining between them. The sequenced part of the CDR3 DNA is TGTGCCAGTAGTTCTTCATCGGGCTATGGC. It encodes CASSSSSGYG. The full CDR3 is CASSSSSGYGYTF.

Remarks on this clone: The CDR3 goes on 3 residues after the read ends, and that part is filled in from the germline J gene. The chain has TRBV5-1 and TRBJ2-1; TRBD2 matches 9 bases. Germline V gene lookup returns CDR1 SGHRS and CDR2 YFSETQ. The V segment lost 2 bases and the J segment 0 bases; nucleotides outside the gene matches: 0. The CDR3 loop spans 15 amino acids. The CDR3 protein is CASSFSGSSYNEQFF. The DNA read from the CDR3 is TGCGCCAGCAGCTTTAGCGGGAGCTCCTACAATGAG.

This clone has a count of ten or more. With the read ending 3 residues before the CDR3 end, the germline J gene is used to fill in that end. The J gene is TRBJ2-2, the V gene TRBV10-3; 8 nucleotides align to TRBD2. This CDR3 has 14 residues. Trimming cost V 6 bases and J 6 bases; bases outside gene matches: 6. In germline, CDR1 is ENHRY, CDR2 SYGVKD. The CDR3 here is CAISPLGGAGELFF. The sequenced part of the CDR3 DNA is TGTGCCATCAGCCCACTCGGGGGGGCCGGGGAG.

Only a few counts were recorded for this clone. With the read ending 3 residues before the CDR3 end, the germline J gene is used to fill in that end. This chain connects TRBV5-1 to TRBJ2-7; 10 bases match TRBD2. CDR3 length: 15 amino acids. V lost 0 bases and J lost 6; bases outside the gene matches: 6. CDR1 and CDR2 (germline): SGHRS, YFSETQ. CDR3 sequence: CASSLESGRAREQYF. CDR3 bases read: TGCGCCAGCAGCTTGGAAAGCGGGAGGGCCCGCGAG.

This clone was seen a few times. Sequencing ends 3 residues short of the CDR3 end; the germline J gene provides the rest. The chain joins TRBV7-3 to TRBJ2-1; tentative D call: TRBD1 (5 bases). Trimming pared 4 bases from V and 7 bases from J, leaving 11 bases between. CDR3 length equals 13 residues. In germline, CDR1 is SGHTA, CDR2 FQGTGA. The sequenced part of the CDR3 DNA is TGTGCCAGCAGCTCCCGACAGAGGAATGAG. Its translation is CASSSRQRNE. The entire CDR3 sequence reads CASSSRQRNEQFF.

Comments on this clone: Sequencing ends 3 residues short of the CDR3 end; the germline J gene provides the rest. V and J are TRBV4-2 and TRBJ2-5; 11 bases line up with TRBD2. The CDR3 is made up of 15 amino acids. Trimming removed 3 bases from V and 5 bases from J; junction bases left unmatched: 5. Looked up from germline, CDR1 is LGHNA and CDR2 is YNFKEQ. CDR3 loop: CASSQGTSGGETQYF. The CDR3 DNA, read in part, is TGTGCCAGCAGCCAGGGGACTAGCGGAGGGGAGACC.